The T cell receptor (beta chain) described here comes from a study of blood T cell repertoires in COVID-19. Study summary: COVID-19 samples, acute and convalescent, were from the United States, Italy and Spain. The cDNA or gDNA used as material had been derived from T cells, B-cell-depleted T cells, or PBMCs.

Per the authors' pipeline: Nucleated cell number was recorded as an estimate derived from reference gene primer amplification. Sequencing used immunoSEQ multiplex PCR; TCRdb keeps in-frame clones, though not all of them. V and J calls and clone size are given by that table; D and trimming were obtained from the DNA. The sample records about 160,000 clones, about 87% being singletons. Sequenced input: peripheral blood. This TCR was sampled from a woman aged 60-75 years who had recovered from COVID-19.

CDR3 amino acids: CASSQSSQAWTEAFF. In DNA form, the CDR3 reads TGTGCCAGCAGCCAATCGAGCCAGGCGTGGACTGAAGCTTTCTTT. This chain connects TRBV4-2 to TRBJ1-1; D is undetermined. Deletions cut 2 bases from V and 5 bases from J, with 15 bases between. Germline V gene data show CDR1 as LGHNA and CDR2 as YNFKEQ. This CDR3 has 15 residues.